This TCR beta chain was profiled in a study of shared clonotypes between healthy human individuals. The CDR3 totals 14 residues. V was shortened by 2 bases and J by 1 base, with 8 bases between the two germline ends. CDR1 LNHNV and CDR2 YYDKDF come from the germline V gene (reference sequence). Original analysis: Filtering of immunoSEQ junctional sequences could not match full-length read filtering. Method: immunoSEQ multiplex PCR; TCRdb's copy keeps in-frame clones and lacks some. The D gene and trimming were derived from the DNA, and the V and J assignments and clone size from that table. This sample has some 1.4 million clones, with roughly 96% found just once. Study outcomes and limitations: Generation probability values for non-shared clonotypes were lower than those for clonotypes shared by all four donors.

Details on this clone: What it binds is not known.

The donors were all Caucasian adults (living in Nashville, Tennessee). Researchers partitioned CD4+ cells into CD45RA+ naive and CD45RA-negative memory subsets. The receptor comes from a man aged 25-45 years in good health. The sequencing input was naive CD4+ T cells sorted from blood. Subset indicated: CD45RA+ positively selected. The chain combines TRBV15 with TRBJ1-1; D uncertain. The DNA of the CDR3 is TGTGCCACCAGCAGACCTGTTTCGAACACTGAAGCTTTCTTT. This translates into CATSRPVSNTEAFF. The variable domain in full, with the rest retrieved from reference TRBV15 and TRBJ1-1, is DAMVIQNPRYQVTQFGKPVTLSCSQTLNHNVMYWYQQKSSQAPKLLFHYYDKDFNNEADTPDNFQSRRPNTSFCFLDIRSPGLGDTAMYLCATSRPVSNTEAFFGQGTRLTVV.